What follows is one T cell receptor beta chain and its context. A read error may produce the germline difference seen at one junction end. Sequencing of TCR beta was performed on blood CD8+ T cells and on blood CD4+ T cells. Controls were age- and sex-matched healthy donors. It was negative isolation that provided the CD8+ and CD4+ T cells, whereas TEMRA cells were enriched by FACS. This sample is part of a study of CD8 T cells in Susac syndrome. Germline loops: CDR1 SGHRS, CDR2 YFSETQ. The CDR3 extends over 14 amino acids. Random-hexamer reverse transcription was applied to roughly 0.5 to 1 ug RNA. Amplification of TCR beta CDR3 used immunoSEQ multiplex PCR across 54 Vbeta and 13 Jbeta. Via MiXCR, TCRdb re-called the immunoSEQ multiplex PCR reads, giving one row per CDR3 protein. The sample yields about 47,000 distinct CDR3 sequences, nearly 95% seen once.

This receptor was obtained from a human donor in good health. The specimen was CD8+ T cells from PBMCs. The rearrangement uses TRBV5-1 and TRBJ2-5; 7 positions agree with TRBD1. The CDR3 coding sequence is TGCGCCAGCAGCTTGACAGGGGACCAGGAGACCCAGTACTTC. Residues: CASSLTGDQETQYF. Looking up the rest from reference TRBV5-1 and TRBJ2-5 gives the full variable domain: KAGVTQTPRYLIKTRGQQVTLSCSPISGHRSVSWYQQTPGQGLQFLFEYFSETQRNKGNFPGRFSGRQFSNSRSEMNVSTLELGDSALYLCASSLTGDQETQYFGPGTRLLVL.